This note documents a single T cell receptor (beta chain) sequence. Antigen specificity is unknown. CD45RO-negative CD8 cells positively selected for CCR7 made up the naive population, which excluded terminally differentiated effector memory CD45RA+ cells. This entry comes from a study of shared clonotypes between healthy human individuals. Study-level background: The donor pool was made up of two women and three men aged 18 to 49. A donor's plate count was three for CD4 naive and three for CD4 memory; CD8 naive had two and CD8 memory one. Study outcomes and limitations: Rarefaction demonstrated incomplete sorted-subset sequencing despite large depth. Estimated richness was generally greater in naive than memory subsets.

V was trimmed by 8 bases and J by 4 bases, leaving 17 bases between them. CDR3 length: 14 residues. Germline CDR1 is SNHLY and CDR2 is FYNNEI. The method was immunoSEQ multiplex PCR; TCRdb's version includes in-frame clones alone and lacks a portion of them. The sample lists nearly 2 million clones; roughly 94% were seen once. The sample consisted of naive CD8+ T cells sorted from blood. V is TRBV2 and J is TRBJ1-1; no clear D gene. The TCR comes from a man between 18 and 35 years old in good health. The CDR3 DNA reads as TGTGCCAGCCGGGTGGGGATGGGTACCACTGAAGCTTTCTTT. Translated, it gives CASRVGMGTTEAFF.